This TCR beta chain was sequenced for a study of neurological immune-mediated disorders. A few counts support this clonotype. Trimming took 0 bases from V and 9 from J, leaving 12 bases between them. Germline V gene data show CDR1 as WNHNN and CDR2 as SYGVQD (reference sequence). The CDR3 sequence is 14 residues long. The unsorted libraries originated from 2 million PBMCs that had been stored at -80 C. Every sequencing run gave over 200 million TCR-beta sequences, taken from 15-18 subjects. MiXCR, applied by TCRdb to the 5' RACE reads, yields one record per CDR3 protein. The repertoire holds approximately 37,000 distinct CDR3 sequences, 13% to 15% seen once, with approximately 30% in the top ten.

The sequencing sample was made of PBMCs. This clonotype originated in a woman aged 45-65 years with HTLV-1-associated myelopathy (HAM/TSP). This chain uses TRBV10-1 with TRBJ2-1, with TRBD1 as a possible D gene (6 bases). This chain's CDR3 is CASSESSGGTEQFF. DNA for the CDR3: TGCGCCAGCAGTGAGTCGAGTGGGGGCACTGAGCAGTTCTTC.